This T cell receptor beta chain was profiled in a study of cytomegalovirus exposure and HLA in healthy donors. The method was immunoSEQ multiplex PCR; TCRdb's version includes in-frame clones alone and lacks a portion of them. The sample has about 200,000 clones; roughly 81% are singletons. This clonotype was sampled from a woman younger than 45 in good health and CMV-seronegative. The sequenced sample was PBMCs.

The CDR3 loop reads CASSRQGQFGYTF. The DNA for the CDR3 is TGTGCCAGCAGTCGCCAGGGACAGTTCGGCTACACCTTC. The V gene is TRBV27, the J gene TRBJ1-2; 7 bases line up with TRBD1. Per the germline V gene, CDR1 is MNHEY and CDR2 is SMNVEV (reference sequence). Trimming cost V 5 bases and J 8 bases; bases outside gene matches: 8. This CDR3 has 13 residues.